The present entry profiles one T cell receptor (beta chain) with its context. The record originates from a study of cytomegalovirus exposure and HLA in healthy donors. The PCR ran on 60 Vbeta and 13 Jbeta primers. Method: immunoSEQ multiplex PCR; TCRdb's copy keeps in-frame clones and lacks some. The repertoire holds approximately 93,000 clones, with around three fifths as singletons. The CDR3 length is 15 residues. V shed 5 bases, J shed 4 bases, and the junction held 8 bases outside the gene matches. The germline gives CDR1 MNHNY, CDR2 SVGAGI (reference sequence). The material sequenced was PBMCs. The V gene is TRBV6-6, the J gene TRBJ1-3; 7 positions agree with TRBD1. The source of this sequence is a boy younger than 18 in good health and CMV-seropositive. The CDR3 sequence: CASSTRQGPGNTIYF. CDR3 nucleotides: TGTGCCAGCAGTACTCGACAGGGCCCAGGAAACACCATATATTTT.